Listed below are T cell receptor beta chains from one sample, sequenced in a study of blood T cell repertoires in COVID-19. TCRdb keeps only in-frame clones here, not all; method: immunoSEQ multiplex PCR. The table includes 200,000 to 250,000 clones, approximately 85% detected once. Sequenced material: peripheral blood. The receptor set was obtained from a man between 45 and 60 years old who had recovered from COVID-19. Each CDR3 is given with its conserved first and last residue. The order of the fields is V gene, D gene, clone size, J gene, CDR3 protein, CDR3 DNA. D genes are given only for firm matches. Where a row states a size, it is once, few, many or the class of an expanded clone; other rows omit it.

>TRBV5-4|-|-|TRBJ2-1
CASSPAKAGANEQFF
TGTGCCAGCAGTCCCGCAAAGGCGGGGGCCAATGAGCAGTTCTTC
>TRBV30|-|-|TRBJ2-7
CAWSGRPASYEQYF
TGTGCCTGGAGTGGGAGACCGGCCTCCTACGAGCAGTACTTC
>TRBV6-2/TRBV6-3|TRBD1|-|TRBJ1-3
CASSTGGTSGNTIYF
TGTGCCAGCAGCACAGGGGGAACTTCTGGAAACACCATATATTTT
>TRBV4-1|TRBD1|once|TRBJ2-7
CASSPNRDRAQYF
TGCGCCAGCAGCCCGAACCGGGACAGGGCTCAGTACTTC
>TRBV19|-|-|TRBJ2-1
CASRQTGGSYNEQFF
TGTGCCAGTAGACAAACCGGGGGTAGCTACAATGAGCAGTTCTTC
>TRBV6-5|-|-|TRBJ1-3
CASSYYNSGNTIYF
TGTGCCAGCAGTTATTACAACTCTGGAAACACCATATATTTT
>TRBV10-2|-|-|TRBJ2-3
CASKVSNTDTQYF
TGCGCCAGCAAAGTTTCTAACACAGATACGCAGTATTTT
>TRBV12-3/TRBV12-4|-|few|TRBJ2-3
CASSFTDTQYF
TGTGCCAGCAGCTTCACAGATACGCAGTATTTT
>TRBV7-9|-|-|TRBJ2-5
CASSLATANPKYQETQYF
TGTGCCAGCAGCTTAGCGACAGCCAACCCTAAATACCAAGAGACCCAGTACTTC
>TRBV7-9|TRBD2|-|TRBJ2-3
CASSLAGGTSTDTQYF
TGTGCCAGCAGCTTAGCGGGGGGGACTAGCACAGATACGCAGTATTTT
>TRBV7-2|TRBD2|-|TRBJ2-1
CASSLGIGTNNEQFF
TGTGCCAGCAGCTTAGGAATCGGGACTAACAATGAGCAGTTCTTC
>TRBV27|-|-|TRBJ2-1
CASSLSYSYNEQFF
TGTGCCAGCAGTTTATCCTACTCCTACAATGAGCAGTTCTTC
>TRBV3-1/TRBV3-2|-|few|TRBJ2-2
CASSQDPPRSPGELFF
TGTGCCAGCAGCCAAGATCCACCGCGAAGCCCCGGGGAGCTGTTTTTT
>TRBV19|-|-|TRBJ1-5
CASKGRGDSNQPQHF
TGTGCCAGTAAAGGGAGAGGAGATAGCAATCAGCCCCAGCATTTT
>TRBV6-1|TRBD1|-|TRBJ2-6
CASSEDGTDGANVLTF
TGTGCCAGCAGTGAGGACGGGACAGATGGGGCCAACGTCCTGACTTTC
>TRBV28|TRBD1|-|TRBJ1-2
CASVTGGGGYTF
TGTGCCAGCGTAACAGGGGGCGGGGGCTACACCTTC
>TRBV27|TRBD1|-|TRBJ1-1
CASSALMTGGYTEAFF
TGTGCCAGCAGTGCACTCATGACAGGGGGGTACACTGAAGCTTTCTTT
>TRBV2|TRBD1|-|TRBJ2-1
CASRATGGSYNEQFF
TGTGCCAGCCGGGCCACAGGGGGCTCCTACAATGAGCAGTTCTTC
>TRBV27|-|-|TRBJ2-7
CASSFSQGGEQYF
TGTGCCAGCAGTTTTTCCCAGGGGGGCGAGCAGTACTTC
>TRBV5-4|-|-|TRBJ2-1
CASSLMREQFF
TGTGCCAGCAGCTTGATGAGGGAGCAGTTCTTC
>TRBV3-1/TRBV3-2|-|-|TRBJ2-1
CASSRWGQASDNEQFF
TGTGCCAGCAGCCGATGGGGCCAAGCCTCTGACAATGAGCAGTTCTTC
>TRBV15|TRBD1|-|TRBJ2-7
CATSRDRGYEQYF
TGTGCCACCAGCCGGGACAGGGGATACGAGCAGTACTTC
>TRBV28|TRBD2|few|TRBJ2-1
CASSLVSTSGIYNEQFF
TGTGCCAGCAGTTTAGTTTCGACTAGCGGGATCTACAATGAGCAGTTCTTC